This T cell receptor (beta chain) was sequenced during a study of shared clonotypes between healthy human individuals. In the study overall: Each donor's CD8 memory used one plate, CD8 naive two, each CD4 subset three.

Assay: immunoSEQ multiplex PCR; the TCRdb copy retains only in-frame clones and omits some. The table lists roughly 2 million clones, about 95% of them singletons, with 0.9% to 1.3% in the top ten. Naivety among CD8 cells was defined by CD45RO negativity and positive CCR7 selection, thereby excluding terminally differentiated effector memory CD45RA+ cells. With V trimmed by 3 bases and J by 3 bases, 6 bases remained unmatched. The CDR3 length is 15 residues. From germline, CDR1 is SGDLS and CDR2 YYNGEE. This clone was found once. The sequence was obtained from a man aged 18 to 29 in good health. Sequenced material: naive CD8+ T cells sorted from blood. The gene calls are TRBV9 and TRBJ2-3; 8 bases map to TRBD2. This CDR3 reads CASSEFSGTTDTQYF. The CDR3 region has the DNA TGTGCCAGCAGCGAATTTAGCGGGACGACAGATACGCAGTATTTT. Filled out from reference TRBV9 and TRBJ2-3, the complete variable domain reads DSGVTQTPKHLITATGQRVTLRCSPRSGDLSVYWYQQSLDQGLQFLIQYYNGEERAKGNILERFSAQQFPDLHSELNLSSLELGDSALYFCASSEFSGTTDTQYFGPGTRLTVL.